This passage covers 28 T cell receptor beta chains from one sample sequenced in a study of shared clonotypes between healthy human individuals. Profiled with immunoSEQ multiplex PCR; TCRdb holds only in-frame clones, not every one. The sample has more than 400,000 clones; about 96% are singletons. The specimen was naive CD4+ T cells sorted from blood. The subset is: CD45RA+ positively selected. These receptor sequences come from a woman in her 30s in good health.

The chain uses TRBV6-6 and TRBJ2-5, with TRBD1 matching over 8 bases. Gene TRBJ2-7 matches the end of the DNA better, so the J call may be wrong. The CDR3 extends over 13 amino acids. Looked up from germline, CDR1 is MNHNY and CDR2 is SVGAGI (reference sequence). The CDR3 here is CASSSDRGDEQYF. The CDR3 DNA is TGTGCCAGCAGTAGTGACAGGGGAGACGAGCAGTACTTC.

This chain's CDR3 is CASITAGQGSFEQYF. CDR3 in DNA: TGTGCCAGCATAACCGCCGGACAGGGCTCATTCGAGCAGTACTTC. V is TRBV28 and J is TRBJ2-5, with 8 bases fitting TRBD1. Near its end, the DNA agrees better with TRBJ2-7, so the J call may be wrong. Germline V lookup: CDR1 MDHEN, CDR2 SYDVKM. The CDR3 consists of 15 residues.

The CDR3 sequence: CASRTESDTQYF. The CDR3 region has the DNA TGCGCCAGCCGGACAGAATCAGATACGCAGTATTTT. V usage is TRBV10-2 and J usage is TRBJ2-3, with D possibly being TRBD1 (6 bases). The V gene's germline CDR1 is WSHSY and CDR2 SAAADI. The CDR3 totals 12 residues. Trimming took off 8 bases at V and 4 bases at J, with 10 bases between the two ends.

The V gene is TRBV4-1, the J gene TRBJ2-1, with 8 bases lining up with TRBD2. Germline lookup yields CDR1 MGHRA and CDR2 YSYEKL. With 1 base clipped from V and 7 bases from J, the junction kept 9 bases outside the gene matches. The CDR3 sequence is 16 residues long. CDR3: CASSQVGSGTRNEQFF. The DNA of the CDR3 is TGCGCCAGCAGCCAAGTTGGTAGCGGGACGAGGAATGAGCAGTTCTTC.

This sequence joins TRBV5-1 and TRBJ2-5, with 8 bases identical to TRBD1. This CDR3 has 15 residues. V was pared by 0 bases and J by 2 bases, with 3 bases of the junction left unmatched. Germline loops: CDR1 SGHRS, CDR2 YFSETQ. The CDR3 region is CASSLVNRGQETQYF. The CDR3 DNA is TGCGCCAGCAGCTTGGTTAACAGGGGGCAAGAGACCCAGTACTTC.

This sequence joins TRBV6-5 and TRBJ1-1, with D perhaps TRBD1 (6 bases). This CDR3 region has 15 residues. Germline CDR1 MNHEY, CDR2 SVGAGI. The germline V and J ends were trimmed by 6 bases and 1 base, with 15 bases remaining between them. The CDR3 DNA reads TGTGCCAGCAGGGCTGACAGGACGAAGAACACTGAAGCTTTCTTT. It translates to CASRADRTKNTEAFF.

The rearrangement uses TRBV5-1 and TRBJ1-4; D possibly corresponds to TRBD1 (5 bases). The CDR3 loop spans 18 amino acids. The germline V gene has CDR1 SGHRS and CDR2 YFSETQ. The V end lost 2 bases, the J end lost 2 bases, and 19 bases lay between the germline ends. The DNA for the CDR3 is TGCGCCAGCAGCTTCGGCAGGGCAGGGAGTGCGACTAATGAAAAACTGTTTTTT. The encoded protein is CASSFGRAGSATNEKLFF. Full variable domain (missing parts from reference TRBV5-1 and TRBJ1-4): KAGVTQTPRYLIKTRGQQVTLSCSPISGHRSVSWYQQTPGQGLQFLFEYFSETQRNKGNFPGRFSGRQFSNSRSEMNVSTLELGDSALYLCASSFGRAGSATNEKLFFGSGTQLSVL.

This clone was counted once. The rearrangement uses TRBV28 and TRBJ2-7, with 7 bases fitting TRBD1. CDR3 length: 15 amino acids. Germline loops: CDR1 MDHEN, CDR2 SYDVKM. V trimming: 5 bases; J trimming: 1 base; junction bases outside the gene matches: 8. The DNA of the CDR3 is TGTGCCAGCAGTGCCTGGACAGGACGTTCCTACGAGCAGTACTTC. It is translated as CASSAWTGRSYEQYF.

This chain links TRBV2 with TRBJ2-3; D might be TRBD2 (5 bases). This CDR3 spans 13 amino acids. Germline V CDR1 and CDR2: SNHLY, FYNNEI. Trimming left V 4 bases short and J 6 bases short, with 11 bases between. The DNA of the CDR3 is TGTGCCAGCAGTGGTATACTAGTGGATACGCAGTATTTT. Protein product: CASSGILVDTQYF.

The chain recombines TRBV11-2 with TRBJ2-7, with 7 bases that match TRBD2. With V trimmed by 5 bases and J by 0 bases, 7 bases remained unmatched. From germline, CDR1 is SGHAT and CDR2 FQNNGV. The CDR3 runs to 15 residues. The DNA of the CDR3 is TGTGCCAGCAGCCGACAGCGGGGTCGCTCCTACGAGCAGTACTTC. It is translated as CASSRQRGRSYEQYF.

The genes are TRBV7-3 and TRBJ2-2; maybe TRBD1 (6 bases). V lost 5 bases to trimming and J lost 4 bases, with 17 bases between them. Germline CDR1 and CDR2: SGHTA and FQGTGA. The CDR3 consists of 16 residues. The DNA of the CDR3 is TGTGCCAGCAGCAAAGGGGGTTCTGAGCTCACCGGGGAGCTGTTTTTT. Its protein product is CASSKGGSELTGELFF.

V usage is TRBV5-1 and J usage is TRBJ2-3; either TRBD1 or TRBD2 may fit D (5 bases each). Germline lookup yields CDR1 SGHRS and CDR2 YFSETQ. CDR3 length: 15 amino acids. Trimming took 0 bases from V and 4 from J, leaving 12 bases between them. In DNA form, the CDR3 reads TGCGCCAGCAGCTTGGCAGGGAGTTTCCCAGATACGCAGTATTTT. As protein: CASSLAGSFPDTQYF.

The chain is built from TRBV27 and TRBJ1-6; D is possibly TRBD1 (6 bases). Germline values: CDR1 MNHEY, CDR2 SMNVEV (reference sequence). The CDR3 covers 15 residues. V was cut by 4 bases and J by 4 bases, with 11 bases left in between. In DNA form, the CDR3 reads TGTGCCAGCAGTTCGTGGACAGCTTATAATTCACCCCTCCACTTT. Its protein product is CASSSWTAYNSPLHF.

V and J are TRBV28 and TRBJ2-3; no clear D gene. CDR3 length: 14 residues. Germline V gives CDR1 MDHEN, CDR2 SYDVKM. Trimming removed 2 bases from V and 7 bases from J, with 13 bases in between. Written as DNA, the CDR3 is TGTGCCAGCAGTTTACGGACCCCGGAACATACGCAGTATTTT. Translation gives CASSLRTPEHTQYF.

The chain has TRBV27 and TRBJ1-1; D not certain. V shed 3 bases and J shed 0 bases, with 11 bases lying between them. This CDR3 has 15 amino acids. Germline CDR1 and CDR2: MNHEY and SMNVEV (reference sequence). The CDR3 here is CASSLVRNLNTEAFF. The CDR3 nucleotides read TGTGCCAGCAGTTTGGTACGGAATCTGAACACTGAAGCTTTCTTT.

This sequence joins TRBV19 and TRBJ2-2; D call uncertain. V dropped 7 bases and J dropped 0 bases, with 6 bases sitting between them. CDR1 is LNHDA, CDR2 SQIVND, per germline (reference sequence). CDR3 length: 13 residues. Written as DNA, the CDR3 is TGTGCCAGTACTTATGCGAACACCGGGGAGCTGTTTTTT. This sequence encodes CASTYANTGELFF.

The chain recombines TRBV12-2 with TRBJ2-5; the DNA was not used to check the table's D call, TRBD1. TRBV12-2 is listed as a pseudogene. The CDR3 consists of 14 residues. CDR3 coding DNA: TGTGCAAGACGAGCAGGGTTGGGCCAAGAGACCCAGTACTTC. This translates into CARRAGLGQETQYF.

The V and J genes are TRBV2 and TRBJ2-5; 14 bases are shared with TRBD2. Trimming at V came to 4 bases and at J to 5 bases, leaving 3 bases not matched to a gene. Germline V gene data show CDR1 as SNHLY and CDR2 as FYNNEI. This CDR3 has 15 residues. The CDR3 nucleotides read TGTGCCAGCAGTGTGGGACTAGCGGGAGTTGAGACCCAGTACTTC. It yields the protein CASSVGLAGVETQYF.

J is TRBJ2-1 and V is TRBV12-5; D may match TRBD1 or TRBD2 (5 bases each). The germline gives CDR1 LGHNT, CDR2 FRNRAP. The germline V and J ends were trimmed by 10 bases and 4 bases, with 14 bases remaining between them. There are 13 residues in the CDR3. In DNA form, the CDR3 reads TGTGCTACTTGCGAGGGGTTTTACAATGAGCAGTTCTTC. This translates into CATCEGFYNEQFF.

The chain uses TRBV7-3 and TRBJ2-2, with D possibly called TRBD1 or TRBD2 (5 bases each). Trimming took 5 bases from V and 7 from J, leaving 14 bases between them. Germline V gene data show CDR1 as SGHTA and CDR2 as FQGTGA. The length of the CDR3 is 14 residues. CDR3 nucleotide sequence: TGTGCCAGCAGCACCCAGGGACGCGGCGGGGAGCTGTTTTTT. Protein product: CASSTQGRGGELFF.

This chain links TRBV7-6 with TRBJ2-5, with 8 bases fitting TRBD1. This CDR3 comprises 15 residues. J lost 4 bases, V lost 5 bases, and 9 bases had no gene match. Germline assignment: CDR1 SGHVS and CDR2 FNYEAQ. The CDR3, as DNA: TGTGCCAGCAGCACAACTCAGGGGGCCGGAGAGACCCAGTACTTC. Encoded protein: CASSTTQGAGETQYF.

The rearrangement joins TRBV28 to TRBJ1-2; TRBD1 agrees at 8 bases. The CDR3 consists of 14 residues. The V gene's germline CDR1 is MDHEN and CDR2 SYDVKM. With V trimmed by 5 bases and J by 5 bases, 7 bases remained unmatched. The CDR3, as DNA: TGTGCCAGCAGTCTGGACAGGGCTGTATATGGCTACACCTTC. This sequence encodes CASSLDRAVYGYTF.

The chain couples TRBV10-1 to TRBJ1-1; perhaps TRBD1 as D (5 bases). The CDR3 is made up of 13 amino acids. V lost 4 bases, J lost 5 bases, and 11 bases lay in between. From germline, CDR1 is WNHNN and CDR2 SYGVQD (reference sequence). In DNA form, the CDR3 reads TGCGCCAGCAGTGGCGGGGGTCGAACTGAAGCTTTCTTT. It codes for CASSGGGRTEAFF.

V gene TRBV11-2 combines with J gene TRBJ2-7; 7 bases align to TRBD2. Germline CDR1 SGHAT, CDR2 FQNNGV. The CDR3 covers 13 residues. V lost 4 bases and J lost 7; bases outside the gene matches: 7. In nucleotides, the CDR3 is TGTGCCAGCAGCTGGGACGGGAGGCCGGAGCAGTACTTC. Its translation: CASSWDGRPEQYF.

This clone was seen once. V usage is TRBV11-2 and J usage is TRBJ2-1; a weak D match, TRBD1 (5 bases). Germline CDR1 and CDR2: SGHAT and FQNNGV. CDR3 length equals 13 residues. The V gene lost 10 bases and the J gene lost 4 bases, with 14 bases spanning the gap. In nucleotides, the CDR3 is TGTGCCACCAGGGTACTTATTTACAATGAGCAGTTCTTC. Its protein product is CATRVLIYNEQFF.

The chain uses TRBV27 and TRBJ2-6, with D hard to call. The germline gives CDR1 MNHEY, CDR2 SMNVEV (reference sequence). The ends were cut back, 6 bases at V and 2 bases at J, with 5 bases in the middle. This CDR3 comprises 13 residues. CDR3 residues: CASSITGANVLTF. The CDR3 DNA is TGTGCCAGCAGCATAACTGGGGCCAACGTCCTGACTTTC.

The CDR3 DNA is TGCGCCAGCAGCCAAGATAGACAGGGGGTGAGTGGAAACACCATATATTTT. It yields the protein CASSQDRQGVSGNTIYF. This rearrangement joins TRBV4-1 to TRBJ1-3; TRBD1 matches at 9 bases. This CDR3 is 17 amino acids long. Trimming removed 0 bases from V and 3 bases from J; junction bases left unmatched: 6. From germline, CDR1 is MGHRA and CDR2 YSYEKL.

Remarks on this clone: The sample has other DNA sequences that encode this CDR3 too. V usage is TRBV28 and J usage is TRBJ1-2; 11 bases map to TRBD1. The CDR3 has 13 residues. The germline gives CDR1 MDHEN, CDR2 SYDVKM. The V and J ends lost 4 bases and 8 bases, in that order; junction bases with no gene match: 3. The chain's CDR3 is CASSSGTGGGYTF. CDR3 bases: TGTGCCAGCAGTTCCGGGACAGGGGGGGGCTACACCTTC.